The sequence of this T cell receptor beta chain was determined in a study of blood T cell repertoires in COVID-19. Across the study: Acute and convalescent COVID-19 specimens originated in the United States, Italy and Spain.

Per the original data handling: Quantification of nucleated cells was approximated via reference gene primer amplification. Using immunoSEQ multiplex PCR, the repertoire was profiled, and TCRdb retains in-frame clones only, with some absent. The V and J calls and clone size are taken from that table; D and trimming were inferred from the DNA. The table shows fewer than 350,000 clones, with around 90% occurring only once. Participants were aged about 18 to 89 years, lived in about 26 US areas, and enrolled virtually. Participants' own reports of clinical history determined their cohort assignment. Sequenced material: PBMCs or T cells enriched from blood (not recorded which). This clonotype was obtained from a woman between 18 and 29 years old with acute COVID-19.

CDR3 nucleotides: TGTGCCAGCAGCGTAGCCCCGTGGGCTAGCGGCAATGAGCAGTTCTTC. Its translation: CASSVAPWASGNEQFF. This chain uses TRBV9 with TRBJ2-1, with 7 positions matching TRBD2. The germline V gene has CDR1 SGDLS and CDR2 YYNGEE. The J segment lost 6 bases and the V segment lost 0 bases, leaving 9 bases of the junction unmatched. There are 16 residues in the CDR3.